This entry concerns a single T cell receptor beta chain. What this receptor recognizes is not known. No much larger clonotype is one base removed from it; base qualities were not supplied. The record originates from a study of CD8 T cells in ankylosing spondylitis (dated by TCRdb to about 2017). About the full investigation: The study profiled T cell receptor beta repertoires in healthy donors and ankylosing spondylitis patients to find disease-linked TCR variants. The whole study cohort included over 85 healthy donors and about two dozen ankylosing spondylitis patients. Peripheral blood was sampled, and synovial fluid was also collected from ankylosing spondylitis patients.

The CDR3 spans 13 residues, from the cysteine through the phenylalanine. Only the CDR3 DNA stays, 39 bases, in frame from base 1. From the germline V gene, CDR1 is SQVTM and CDR2 is ANQGSEA. From V the trimming removes 1 base and from J it removes 4 bases, while the gene matches leave 3 bases of the junction unaccounted for. Broader findings and caveats from the paper: Blood from ankylosing spondylitis patients appeared to be characterized by a TCR beta motif made up of several highly homologous amino acid variants. A CD8+ phenotype was shown by the disease-linked clones, which were found at relatively low frequencies in peripheral blood. Some motif variants were previously reported in synovial fluid and blood of reactive arthritis patients, suggesting common disease-initiation mechanisms. The disease-linked clones were reported to be significantly enriched in matched synovial fluid samples from ankylosing spondylitis patients.

TCRdb names Illumina HiSeq 2500 as the instrument used. Quantitative 5'-RACE with molecular barcodes was the method used to prepare the TCR beta libraries. The original methods were these. A new computational method based on a probabilistic model of VDJ rearrangement was used to identify disease-linked TCR variants. TCRdb handled the public reads itself, with Q25 trimming in fastp and clone calling in MiXCR, and kept productive beta chains. Rows with a matching CDR3 protein are joined into one entry that keeps the most common DNA and genes. V and J calls and clone size were set by TCRdb, not the authors. The sample profile shows around 220,000 distinct CDR3 sequences; 15% to 20% of them were found once. Jointly, the top ten make up about two fifths of the sample.

This receptor was taken from a male donor with ankylosing spondylitis. The V gene is TRBV29-1 and the J gene is TRBJ1-2; 7 middle bases align to TRBD1. The sample comprised blood, either unsorted or a sorted T cell fraction (not recorded which). The nucleotide sequence is TGCAGCGTTGAAGTAGGGGACAGCTATGGCTACACCTTC. It is translated as CSVEVGDSYGYTF.